This TCR beta chain was found in a study of shared clonotypes between healthy human individuals. Original handling: Without quality scores, immunoSEQ junctional reads could not be filtered like full-length reads. TCRdb's copy holds only in-frame clones and misses some; the assay was immunoSEQ multiplex PCR. V, J and clone size are those of that table, while D and trimming were read from the DNA. The table lists 2 million to 2.5 million clones, approximately 95% of them singletons. V lost 6 bases to trimming and J lost 2 bases, with 13 bases between them. Germline V lookup: CDR1 MNHEY, CDR2 SVGAGI. This CDR3 has 14 amino acids.

Sequenced input: naive CD4+ T cells from PBMCs. As to subset: CD45RA+ positively selected. The TCR sequence derives from a man aged 18 to 30 in good health. Some clones in this sample may be carry-over from other donors' samples. The chain employs TRBV6-5 and TRBJ1-1, with TRBD1 as a possible D gene (6 bases). The CDR3 loop is CASSTQGRNTEAFF. CDR3 DNA: TGTGCCAGCAGCACGCAGGGGCGAAACACTGAAGCTTTCTTT.